This T cell receptor beta chain was recovered during a study of patients and donors after allogeneic stem cell transplantation. In germline, CDR1 is DFQATT, CDR2 SNEGSKA (reference sequence). The CDR3 is 13 residues long. The ends were cut back, 5 bases at V and 4 bases at J, with 12 bases in the middle. TCRdb ran MiXCR on the RT-PCR reads and lists one entry per CDR3 protein. The sample shows about a million distinct CDR3 sequences, approximately 19% of them seen only once. V and J are TRBV20-1 and TRBJ2-4, with D uncertain. This clonotype originated in a human donor who was either an allogeneic HSCT recipient or a stem cell or donor lymphocyte infusion donor (not recorded which). It is not recorded whose cells these are; they may come from a transplant donor. The sequenced material came from blood, either unsorted or a sorted T cell fraction (not recorded which). CDR3 amino acids: CSAVPRPKNIQYF. The CDR3 bases are TGCAGTGCTGTACCCAGACCGAAAAACATTCAGTACTTC.